This T cell receptor (beta chain) originates from a study of T cell repertoires in ileal Crohn's disease. The length of the CDR3 is 16 residues. Per the germline V gene, CDR1 is SEHNR and CDR2 is FQNEAQ (reference sequence). The V and J ends lost 0 bases and 5 bases respectively, with 17 bases between them. The time point is: neoterminal ileum biopsy at postoperative endoscopy, about 6 months after surgery. The repertoire was sequenced with immunoSEQ multiplex PCR; TCRdb's copy has only in-frame clones and lacks some. The table has about 7,200 clones, more than 65% seen once. The sequence was collected from an adult with Crohn's disease. The chain has TRBV7-9 and TRBJ2-7, with D perhaps matching TRBD1 (5 bases). The sample was ileal tissue. CDR3 loop: CASSLAKGPPGNEQYF. Here the CDR3 DNA reads TGTGCCAGCAGCTTAGCCAAGGGGCCTCCAGGGAACGAGCAGTACTTC.